These 22 T cell receptor beta chains were all obtained from the same sample, sequenced in a study of blood T cell repertoires in COVID-19. Only in-frame clones appear in the TCRdb table, and some are missing; sequencing was by immunoSEQ multiplex PCR. Of approximately 500,000 clones in the sample, roughly 90% were seen once. The sequenced sample consisted of PBMCs or T cells enriched from blood (not recorded which). The receptors stem from a woman aged 40 to 55 who had recovered from COVID-19.

This chain connects TRBV11-2 to TRBJ1-4; a weak D match, TRBD1 (5 bases). The germline V and J ends were trimmed by 3 bases and 13 bases, with 9 bases remaining between them. CDR1 and CDR2 (germline): SGHAT, FQNNGV. This CDR3 contains 11 residues. CDR3 bases: TGTGCCAGCAGCTTGCAGGGTCTACTGTTTTTT. This translates into CASSLQGLLFF.

The table lists this clone with a count of one. This chain connects TRBV5-1 to TRBJ1-1, with 10 bases fitting TRBD1. V trimming: 4 bases; J trimming: 11 bases; junction bases outside the gene matches: 5. Looked up from germline, CDR1 is SGHRS and CDR2 is YFSETQ. CDR3 length: 12 amino acids. CDR3 protein: CASSLTGGAAFF. The CDR3 DNA is TGCGCCAGCAGCCTGACAGGGGGCGCCGCTTTCTTT.

This chain connects TRBV19 to TRBJ1-1; no firm D call. Trimming cost V 0 bases and J 0 bases, with 8 bases left between them. Germline CDR1 reads LNHDA; CDR2 reads SQIVND (reference sequence). This CDR3 spans 15 amino acids. The CDR3 loop reads CASSIDPHLNTEAFF. The CDR3 DNA follows: TGTGCCAGTAGTATAGATCCTCACTTGAACACTGAAGCTTTCTTT.

V gene TRBV27 combines with J gene TRBJ2-5, with 7 bases identical to TRBD2. V was pared by 3 bases and J by 5 bases, with 9 bases of the junction left unmatched. From germline, CDR1 is MNHEY and CDR2 SMNVEV (reference sequence). CDR3 length equals 15 residues. This CDR3 reads CASSFNGRIWETQYF. The CDR3, as DNA: TGTGCCAGCAGTTTTAACGGGAGGATTTGGGAGACCCAGTACTTC.

The V and J genes are TRBV7-2 and TRBJ2-7; 8 nucleotides agree with TRBD1. This CDR3 comprises 14 residues. V shed 6 bases and J 0 bases; nucleotides not matched to a gene: 4. Germline CDR1 reads SGHTA; CDR2 reads FQGNSA. The CDR3 bases are TGTGCCAGCAGAAACAGGGGGGACTCCTACGAGCAGTACTTC. It translates to CASRNRGDSYEQYF.

The chain has TRBV7-6 and TRBJ2-6; 9 bases agree with TRBD1. J lost 0 bases, V lost 5 bases, and 5 bases had no gene match. The CDR3 totals 17 residues. CDR1 is SGHVS and CDR2 is FNYEAQ in the germline V gene. In DNA, the CDR3 is TGTGCCAGCAGCCAGGGACAGGGCAACTCTGGGGCCAACGTCCTGACTTTC. This encodes CASSQGQGNSGANVLTF.

This chain joins TRBV9 and TRBJ2-4; 13 bases are shared with TRBD2. V lost 4 bases to trimming and J lost 1 base; unmatched junction nucleotides: 17. This CDR3 comprises 21 residues. CDR1 and CDR2 (germline): SGDLS, YYNGEE. The CDR3 DNA sequence: TGTGCCAGCAGCCCCAGGACTAGCGGGAGCTTAGGGAGCACGGCCAAAAACATTCAGTACTTC. Its translation is CASSPRTSGSLGSTAKNIQYF.

This chain joins TRBV29-1 and TRBJ2-2, with D perhaps TRBD2 (6 bases). There are 16 residues in the CDR3. Trimming took 4 bases from V and 1 from J, leaving 16 bases between them. Germline assignment: CDR1 SQVTM and CDR2 ANQGSEA. The CDR3 reads CSVGPRDSKNTGELFF. In DNA form, the CDR3 reads TGCAGCGTTGGTCCCCGGGACTCCAAGAACACCGGGGAGCTGTTTTTT.

The CDR3 is CASSLWGAEAFF. In DNA, the CDR3 is TGTGCCAGCAGCCTCTGGGGGGCTGAAGCTTTCTTT. V usage is TRBV7-2 and J usage is TRBJ1-1, with D possibly TRBD1 on 5 matching bases. V was pared by 5 bases and J by 6 bases, with 10 bases between. This CDR3 contains 12 residues. CDR1 is SGHTA and CDR2 is FQGNSA in the germline V gene. Using reference TRBV7-2 and TRBJ1-1 for the parts outside the CDR3, the full variable domain is GAGVSQSPSNKVTEKGKDVELRCDPISGHTALYWYRQSLGQGLEFLIYFQGNSAPDKSGLPSDRFSAERTGGSVSTLTIQRTQQEDSAVYLCASSLWGAEAFFGQGTRLTVV.

This chain uses TRBV25-1 with TRBJ1-1, with TRBD1 identical over 10 bases. The CDR3 extends over 13 amino acids. CDR1 is MGHDK and CDR2 is SYGVNS in the germline V gene. Unmatched junction bases numbered 1, after V lost 5 bases and J lost 4 bases. CDR3 loop: CASSWTGGTEAFF. Written as DNA, the CDR3 is TGTGCCAGCAGTTGGACAGGGGGCACTGAAGCTTTCTTT.

The V gene is TRBV10-2, the J gene TRBJ2-3, with D unclear. CDR3 length: 11 residues. CDR1 WSHSY and CDR2 SAAADI come from the germline V gene. The V and J ends lost 5 bases and 6 bases respectively, with 6 bases between them. The CDR3 spells CASSREDTQYF. In nucleotides, the CDR3 is TGCGCCAGCAGTCGAGAGGATACGCAGTATTTT.

The chain is built from TRBV28 and TRBJ1-5; D is possibly TRBD1 (5 bases). The CDR3 is 13 amino acids. The V end was cut by 8 bases, the J end by 0 bases, with 8 bases between. Germline CDR1 and CDR2: MDHEN and SYDVKM. The CDR3 spells CASVGVSNQPQHF. The DNA for the CDR3 is TGTGCCAGCGTAGGGGTTAGCAATCAGCCCCAGCATTTT.

The chain combines TRBV4-2 with TRBJ2-7; D may be TRBD2 (6 bases). The germline V and J ends were trimmed by 0 bases and 0 bases, with 15 bases remaining between them. CDR1 and CDR2 (germline): LGHNA, YNFKEQ. This CDR3 comprises 17 residues. The CDR3 region is CASSQEEGQRFSYEQYF. The CDR3 region has the DNA TGTGCCAGCAGCCAAGAGGAGGGCCAGCGGTTCTCCTACGAGCAGTACTTC.

V is TRBV29-1 and J is TRBJ1-1; 9 bases match TRBD1. Germline V gene data show CDR1 as SQVTM and CDR2 as ANQGSEA. V was pared by 7 bases and J by 0 bases, with 12 bases of the junction left unmatched. The CDR3 has 16 amino acids. The CDR3 protein is CSAATGGWNMNTEAFF. Here the CDR3 DNA reads TGCAGCGCCGCGACAGGGGGTTGGAACATGAACACTGAAGCTTTCTTT. Complete variable domain (other parts from reference TRBV29-1 and TRBJ1-1): SAVISQKPSRDICQRGTSLTIQCQVDSQVTMMFWYRQQPGQSLTLIATANQGSEATYESGFVIDKFPISRPNLTFSTLTVSNMSPEDSSIYLCSAATGGWNMNTEAFFGQGTRLTVV.

The chain couples TRBV6-1 to TRBJ1-2; 9 nucleotides line up with TRBD1. Germline V gene sequence: CDR1 MNHNS, CDR2 SASEGT. This CDR3 is 16 amino acids long. The V gene end was trimmed by 2 bases and the J gene end by 5 bases; junction bases not matched to a gene: 9. The CDR3 coding sequence is TGTGCCAGCAGTGAAAAGGGGGACAGGGATTTTTATGGCTACACCTTC. Protein sequence: CASSEKGDRDFYGYTF.

V usage is TRBV2 and J usage is TRBJ2-1; D may be TRBD2 (6 bases). CDR3 length equals 11 residues. The germline V gene encodes CDR1 SNHLY and CDR2 FYNNEI. The chain's CDR3 is CTGSSYNEQFF. In DNA, the CDR3 is TGTACCGGGAGCTCCTACAATGAGCAGTTCTTC.

The chain has TRBV4-3 and TRBJ1-6; 10 bases are shared with TRBD1. Unmatched junction bases numbered 2, after V lost 3 bases and J lost 6 bases. This CDR3 spans 15 amino acids. Germline assignment: CDR1 LGHNA and CDR2 YSLEER. The CDR3 bases are TGCGCCAGCAGCCAGGGACAGGGGATTAATTCACCCCTCCACTTT. This translates into CASSQGQGINSPLHF.

The chain carries TRBV6-1 and TRBJ1-1; the D is unclear. Germline V gene lookup returns CDR1 MNHNS and CDR2 SASEGT. The CDR3 contains 14 residues. V lost 1 base, J lost 1 base, and 7 bases lay in between. In nucleotides, the CDR3 is TGTGCCAGCAGTGAAGTCAGGCGGAACACTGAAGCTTTCTTT. It encodes CASSEVRRNTEAFF.

The V and J genes are TRBV27 and TRBJ2-7; 12 bases fit TRBD2. J lost 3 bases, V lost 4 bases, and 7 bases had no gene match. Germline V gene data show CDR1 as MNHEY and CDR2 as SMNVEV (reference sequence). The CDR3 sequence is 16 residues long. Written as DNA, the CDR3 is TGTGCCAGCAGTTCACCCGGACTAGCGGGAAACTACGAGCAGTACTTC. Amino acids: CASSSPGLAGNYEQYF.

The chain joins TRBV4-1 to TRBJ2-1; the D is unclear. The CDR3 covers 12 residues. Per germline, CDR1 MGHRA and CDR2 YSYEKL. Trimming shortened V by 0 bases and J by 13 bases, and 10 bases separated the two germline ends. The CDR3 spells CASSQDFAPQFF. CDR3 sequence (DNA): TGCGCCAGCAGCCAAGATTTCGCGCCCCAGTTCTTC.

The chain is built from TRBV6-5 and TRBJ1-1; 11 nucleotides match TRBD1. Germline loops: CDR1 MNHEY, CDR2 SVGAGI. V shed 2 bases, J shed 6 bases, and the junction held 5 bases outside the gene matches. This CDR3 is 15 amino acids long. The CDR3 is CASSYRDRGSAEAFF. The CDR3 DNA reads as TGTGCCAGCAGTTACCGGGACAGGGGGAGCGCTGAAGCTTTCTTT.

This chain links TRBV27 with TRBJ2-1; 7 nucleotides align to TRBD2. Trimming took 1 base from V and 9 from J; bases not matched to a gene: 9. The CDR3 sequence is 15 residues long. CDR1 and CDR2 (germline): MNHEY, SMNVEV (reference sequence). The CDR3 loop reads CASSLLSGWGGEQFF. As DNA, the CDR3 is TGTGCCAGCAGTTTATTGTCGGGCTGGGGGGGTGAGCAGTTCTTC.